A single T cell receptor beta chain is shown here with its context. The target antigen is unknown. The entry originates in a study of cytomegalovirus exposure and HLA in healthy donors. This PCR relied on a set of 60 Vbeta primers and 13 Jbeta primers. Some clones are missing from TCRdb's copy, which holds only in-frame ones; the method was immunoSEQ multiplex PCR. The table records some 130,000 clones, over 65% of them present only once. Study-wide results and limits: The study flagged approximately 180 TCR beta chains as cytomegalovirus-associated. One variant, a missense change in DCLRE1C, was linked in a later analysis to TCR beta V- and J-gene trimming.

The sample was PBMCs. This receptor was identified in a man between 50 and 59 years old in good health and CMV-seronegative.

CDR3 nucleotides: TGTGCCAGCAGCTTAGGTACTAGCGGGAGGTACCAAGAGACCCAGTACTTC. This encodes CASSLGTSGRYQETQYF. This chain joins TRBV7-2 and TRBJ2-5, with 12 bases that match TRBD2. This CDR3 has 17 amino acids. Losses at the gene ends were 1 base for V and 0 bases for J; bases not matched to a gene: 3. From germline, CDR1 is SGHTA and CDR2 FQGNSA. The full variable domain, completed using reference TRBV7-2 and TRBJ2-5, is GAGVSQSPSNKVTEKGKDVELRCDPISGHTALYWYRQSLGQGLEFLIYFQGNSAPDKSGLPSDRFSAERTGGSVSTLTIQRTQQEDSAVYLCASSLGTSGRYQETQYFGPGTRLLVL.